The 18 T cell receptor beta chains reported below all come from one sample, sequenced in a study of T cell responses to AZD1222 COVID-19 vaccine. Profiled with immunoSEQ multiplex PCR; TCRdb holds only in-frame clones, not every one. Found here are about 130,000 clones, more than 85% of them singletons; the top ten hold about 2.7%. This material consisted of peripheral blood, taken on day 0 of AZD1222 vaccination. These receptors were taken from an adult in good health.

The chain is built from TRBV10-3 and TRBJ1-6; D may be TRBD1 (6 bases). V was cut by 2 bases and J by 7 bases, with 18 bases left in between. The CDR3 totals 17 residues. Per the germline V gene, CDR1 is ENHRY and CDR2 is SYGVKD. In DNA, the CDR3 is TGTGCCATCAGTGAGAAGGTTAGGGGGTCCTCCAATTCACCCCTCCACTTT. Translated, it gives CAISEKVRGSSNSPLHF.

The J gene is TRBJ2-3, the V gene TRBV9; D gene uncertain. The CDR3 has 15 residues. V was clipped by 4 bases and J by 2 bases, with 14 bases between them. Germline V gives CDR1 SGDLS, CDR2 YYNGEE. This CDR3 reads CASSPVGPLTDTQYF. The CDR3, as DNA: TGTGCCAGCAGCCCAGTCGGACCCCTCACAGATACGCAGTATTTT.

The chain combines TRBV5-1 with TRBJ2-1; 13 bases map to TRBD2. The CDR3 is made up of 18 amino acids. Per germline, CDR1 SGHRS and CDR2 YFSETQ. With 4 bases clipped from V and 5 bases from J, the junction kept 12 bases outside the gene matches. Here the CDR3 reads CASSPGLAGQVGHNEQFF. The CDR3 DNA reads as TGCGCCAGCAGCCCGGGACTAGCGGGACAAGTCGGGCACAATGAGCAGTTCTTC.

V gene TRBV5-4 combines with J gene TRBJ2-2; D perhaps matches TRBD1 (6 bases). Trimming removed 4 bases from V and 6 bases from J, with 19 bases in between. The CDR3 runs to 16 residues. Germline-derived CDR1 and CDR2 are SGHNT and YYREEE (reference sequence). CDR3 nucleotides: TGTGCCAGCAGCCCGCCTCGACAGGCCCTCGCCGGGGAGCTGTTTTTT. This encodes CASSPPRQALAGELFF.

V is TRBV27 and J is TRBJ2-3; 8 nucleotides line up with TRBD2. Germline V gene sequence: CDR1 MNHEY, CDR2 SMNVEV (reference sequence). This CDR3 has 16 residues. V was pared by 3 bases and J by 3 bases, with 8 bases of the junction left unmatched. CDR3 sequence: CASSLFAGGLTDTQYF. Here the CDR3 DNA reads TGTGCCAGCAGTTTGTTTGCGGGAGGACTTACAGATACGCAGTATTTT.

The chain joins TRBV7-8 to TRBJ1-5; D is possibly TRBD1 (6 bases). Germline V CDR1 and CDR2: SGHVS, FQNEAQ. V was trimmed by 4 bases and J by 8 bases, leaving 15 bases between them. This CDR3 is 14 amino acids long. The CDR3 sequence is CASSSVRGGKPQHF. CDR3 DNA: TGTGCCAGCAGCTCGGTTAGGGGGGGTAAGCCCCAGCATTTT.

This chain connects TRBV5-6 to TRBJ1-5, with a possible D match to TRBD1 (6 bases). Germline V gene sequence: CDR1 SGHDT, CDR2 YYEEEE. This CDR3 region has 14 residues. Trimming removed 2 bases at V and 7 bases at J, with 13 bases between. The CDR3 is CASSLGGRWQPQHF. The CDR3 DNA reads TGTGCCAGCAGCTTAGGGGGGCGTTGGCAGCCCCAGCATTTT. Together with reference TRBV5-6 and TRBJ1-5, the CDR3 gives the full variable domain: DAGVTQSPTHLIKTRGQQVTLRCSPKSGHDTVSWYQQALGQGPQFIFQYYEEEERQRGNFPDRFSGHQFPNYSSELNVNALLLGDSALYLCASSLGGRWQPQHFGDGTRLSIL.

This clone came up once. The genes are TRBV4-3 and TRBJ2-3; maybe TRBD1 (6 bases). CDR3 length: 14 amino acids. Germline values: CDR1 LGHNA, CDR2 YSLEER. V lost 2 bases and J 4 bases, leaving 10 bases between the germline ends. DNA of the CDR3: TGCGCCAGCAGCCAAACGCGACAGGCAGATACGCAGTATTTT. This sequence encodes CASSQTRQADTQYF.

V and J are TRBV27 and TRBJ2-5; 13 bases agree with TRBD2. CDR3 length: 15 amino acids. V was pared by 3 bases and J by 5 bases, with 3 bases of the junction left unmatched. CDR1 is MNHEY, CDR2 SMNVEV, per germline (reference sequence). In DNA form, the CDR3 reads TGTGCCAGCAGTTTCGGGACTAGCGGGATTGAGACCCAGTACTTC. Translating gives CASSFGTSGIETQYF.

The table lists this clone with a few counts. Other DNA sequences within the sample encode an identical CDR3. V gene TRBV5-1 combines with J gene TRBJ1-5; D unresolved. Germline V CDR1 and CDR2: SGHRS, YFSETQ. The CDR3 runs 13 residues. V was cut by 0 bases and J by 7 bases, with 8 bases left in between. CDR3 residues: CASSLEVNQPQHF. The CDR3 DNA reads as TGCGCCAGCAGCTTGGAGGTAAACCAGCCCCAGCATTTT.

DNA for the CDR3: TGTGCCAGCAGCCCTGACCCCCGGGACAGGGAAGAGACCCAGTACTTC. It translates to CASSPDPRDREETQYF. This chain links TRBV11-2 with TRBJ2-5; TRBD1 agrees at 9 bases. The CDR3 consists of 16 residues. In germline, CDR1 is SGHAT, CDR2 FQNNGV. The ends lost 5 bases at V and 3 bases at J; junction bases unmatched: 10.

The chain combines TRBV6-5 with TRBJ2-7; TRBD2 matches 7 bases. The V and J ends lost 2 bases and 1 base, in that order; junction bases with no gene match: 5. The V gene's germline CDR1 is MNHEY and CDR2 SVGAGI. There are 15 residues in the CDR3. Here the CDR3 DNA reads TGTGCCAGCAGTTACGCTAGCGGTACTTCCTACGAGCAGTACTTC. It encodes CASSYASGTSYEQYF.

The J gene is TRBJ2-1, the V gene TRBV9, with TRBD2 matching over 7 bases. Losses at the gene ends were 4 bases for V and 3 bases for J; bases not matched to a gene: 4. The CDR3 is 14 residues long. Germline lookup yields CDR1 SGDLS and CDR2 YYNGEE. The CDR3 here is CASSTGGSYNEQFF. CDR3 nucleotides: TGTGCCAGCAGCACCGGCGGGAGCTACAATGAGCAGTTCTTC.

The chain couples TRBV4-1 to TRBJ1-1; unclear D gene. Per the germline V gene, CDR1 is MGHRA and CDR2 is YSYEKL. CDR3 length: 12 residues. V lost 3 bases and J lost 2, with 4 bases in between. CDR3 region: CASSQGNTEAFF. In DNA form, the CDR3 reads TGCGCCAGCAGCCAGGGTAACACTGAAGCTTTCTTT.

The chain is built from TRBV10-1 and TRBJ1-1; D ambiguous. This CDR3 region has 13 residues. V was clipped by 4 bases and J by 1 base, with 7 bases between them. Germline-derived CDR1 and CDR2 are WNHNN and SYGVQD (reference sequence). The CDR3 here is CASSARSNTEAFF. CDR3 in DNA: TGCGCCAGCAGTGCCAGATCGAACACTGAAGCTTTCTTT.

DNA of the CDR3: TGTGCCAGCAGGCGGGACCGGGCGGAGGGCTACACCTTC. It specifies CASRRDRAEGYTF. The rearrangement links TRBV6-5 to TRBJ1-2; a weak D match, TRBD1 (5 bases). Trimming took off 6 bases at V and 8 bases at J, with 16 bases between the two ends. CDR3 length: 13 residues. The germline CDR1 and CDR2 sequences are MNHEY and SVGAGI.

CDR3 residues: CASSVTSGRTGDEQFF. As DNA, the CDR3 is TGTGCCAGCAGCGTGACTAGCGGGAGGACGGGGGATGAGCAGTTCTTC. V usage is TRBV9 and J usage is TRBJ2-1, with TRBD2 matching over 13 bases. V dropped 2 bases and J dropped 8; count of bases not matched to a gene: 7. This CDR3 comprises 16 residues. Germline-derived CDR1 and CDR2 are SGDLS and YYNGEE.

V gene TRBV7-8 combines with J gene TRBJ2-3; 7 bases are shared with TRBD2. From germline, CDR1 is SGHVS and CDR2 FQNEAQ. The CDR3 is 14 residues long. The junction had 2 bases not matched to a gene; V was cut back by 5 bases and J by 0 bases. The CDR3 reads CASSILASTDTQYF. The CDR3 DNA reads as TGTGCCAGCAGCATACTAGCGAGCACAGATACGCAGTATTTT.